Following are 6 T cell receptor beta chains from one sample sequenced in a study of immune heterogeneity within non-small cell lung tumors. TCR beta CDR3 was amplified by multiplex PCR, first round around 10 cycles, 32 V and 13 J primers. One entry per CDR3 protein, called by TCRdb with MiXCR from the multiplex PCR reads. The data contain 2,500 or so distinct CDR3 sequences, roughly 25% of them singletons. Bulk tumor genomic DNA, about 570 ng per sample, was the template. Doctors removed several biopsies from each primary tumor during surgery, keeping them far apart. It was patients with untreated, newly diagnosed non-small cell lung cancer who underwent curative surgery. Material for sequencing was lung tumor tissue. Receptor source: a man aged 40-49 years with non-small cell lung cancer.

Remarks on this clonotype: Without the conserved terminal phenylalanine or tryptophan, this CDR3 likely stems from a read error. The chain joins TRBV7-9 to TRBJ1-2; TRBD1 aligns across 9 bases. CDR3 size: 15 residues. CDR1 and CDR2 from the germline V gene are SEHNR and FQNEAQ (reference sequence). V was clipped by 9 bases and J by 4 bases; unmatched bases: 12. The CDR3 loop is CARRLETGGSYGYTL. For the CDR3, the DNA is TGTGCCAGAAGGTTAGAGACAGGGGGAAGCTATGGCTACACCTTA.

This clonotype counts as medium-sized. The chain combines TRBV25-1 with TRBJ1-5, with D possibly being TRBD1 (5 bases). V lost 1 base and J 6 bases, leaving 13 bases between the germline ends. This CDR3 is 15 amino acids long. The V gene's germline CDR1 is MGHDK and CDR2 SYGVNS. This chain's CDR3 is CASSESWDDRQPQHF. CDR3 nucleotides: TGTGCCAGCAGTGAATCTTGGGACGATCGTCAGCCCCAGCATTTT.

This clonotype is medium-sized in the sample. The CDR3 loop reads CASSLGSYIQYF. The CDR3 DNA follows: TGTGCCAGTAGTTTAGGGTCTTACATTCAGTACTTC. This chain uses TRBV19 with TRBJ2-4; no clear D. The CDR3 has 12 amino acids. The V end lost 5 bases, the J end lost 8 bases, and 10 bases lay between the germline ends. In germline, CDR1 is LNHDA, CDR2 SQIVND (reference sequence).

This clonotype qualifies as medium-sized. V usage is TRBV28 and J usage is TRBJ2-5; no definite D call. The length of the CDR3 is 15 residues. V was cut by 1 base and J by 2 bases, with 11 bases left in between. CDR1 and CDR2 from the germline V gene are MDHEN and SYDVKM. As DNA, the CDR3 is TGTGCCAGCAGTTTATTCGGGCAGAGACAAGAGACCCAGTACTTC. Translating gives CASSLFGQRQETQYF.

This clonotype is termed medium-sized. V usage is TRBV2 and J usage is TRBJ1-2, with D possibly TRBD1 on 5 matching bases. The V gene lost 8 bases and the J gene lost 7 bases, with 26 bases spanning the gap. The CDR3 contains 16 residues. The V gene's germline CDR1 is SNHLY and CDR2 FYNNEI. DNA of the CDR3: TGTGCCAGCTACAGGAGGCAGATAGATTTGTTTTCTGGCTACACCTTC. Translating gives CASYRRQIDLFSGYTF.

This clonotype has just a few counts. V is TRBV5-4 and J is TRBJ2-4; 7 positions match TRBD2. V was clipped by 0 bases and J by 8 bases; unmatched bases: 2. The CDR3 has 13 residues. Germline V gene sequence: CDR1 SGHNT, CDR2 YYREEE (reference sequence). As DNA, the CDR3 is TGTGCCAGCAGCTTGGGGGGGGGGGACATTCAGTACTTC. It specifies CASSLGGGDIQYF.